This T cell receptor (beta chain) was captured by sequencing in a study of T cells in Graves' hyperthyroidism and ophthalmopathy. From germline, CDR1 is DFQATT and CDR2 SNEGSKA (reference sequence). This CDR3 is built from 13 residues. RNA transcripts yielded amplified TCR beta CDR3 regions. The TCR CDR3 first-round RT-PCR relied on the HTBI primer set. TCRdb reprocessed the multiplex PCR reads with MiXCR, giving one entry per CDR3 protein. The data hold fewer than 750,000 distinct CDR3 sequences, with more than 45% observed a single time. On this clonotype itself: The junction departs from germline at one end; a sequencing error may be responsible.

The V gene is TRBV20-1, the J gene TRBJ2-7; 8 bases agree with TRBD2. The receptor was derived from a woman between 18 and 29 years old with Graves' hyperthyroidism. Material: peripheral blood or thyroid tissue (not recorded which). The CDR3 nucleotides are TGCAGTGCGAGAGCGGGAGTGAGCGATGAGCAGTACTTC. The encoded protein is CSARAGVSDEQYF.